These 2 T cell receptor beta chains were sequenced from one sample in a study of T cell changes during pregnancy in multiple sclerosis. The protocol was immunoSEQ multiplex PCR, while the TCRdb copy is restricted to in-frame clones and leaves out a portion. The sample lists tens of thousands of clones, over 80% occurring once. The starting material was peripheral blood, obtained in the first trimester of pregnancy. Source of these receptors: a female donor with multiple sclerosis, enrolled in a pregnancy study.

The chain recombines TRBV5-1 with TRBJ1-1; D possibly corresponds to TRBD1 (5 bases). CDR3 size: 13 residues. V was clipped by 2 bases and J by 5 bases, with 10 bases between them. Germline values: CDR1 SGHRS, CDR2 YFSETQ. In DNA, the CDR3 is TGCGCCAGCAGCTTCAGGGTTTTAACTGAAGCTTTCTTT. Residues: CASSFRVLTEAFF.

The CDR3 region is CASSLDLKHEQFF. For the CDR3, the DNA is TGTGCCAGCAGCCTCGACTTGAAACATGAGCAGTTCTTC. The chain joins TRBV5-4 to TRBJ2-1; D unclear. This CDR3 is 13 amino acids long. V lost 4 bases and J 8 bases, leaving 13 bases between the germline ends. Germline V lookup: CDR1 SGHNT, CDR2 YYREEE (reference sequence).